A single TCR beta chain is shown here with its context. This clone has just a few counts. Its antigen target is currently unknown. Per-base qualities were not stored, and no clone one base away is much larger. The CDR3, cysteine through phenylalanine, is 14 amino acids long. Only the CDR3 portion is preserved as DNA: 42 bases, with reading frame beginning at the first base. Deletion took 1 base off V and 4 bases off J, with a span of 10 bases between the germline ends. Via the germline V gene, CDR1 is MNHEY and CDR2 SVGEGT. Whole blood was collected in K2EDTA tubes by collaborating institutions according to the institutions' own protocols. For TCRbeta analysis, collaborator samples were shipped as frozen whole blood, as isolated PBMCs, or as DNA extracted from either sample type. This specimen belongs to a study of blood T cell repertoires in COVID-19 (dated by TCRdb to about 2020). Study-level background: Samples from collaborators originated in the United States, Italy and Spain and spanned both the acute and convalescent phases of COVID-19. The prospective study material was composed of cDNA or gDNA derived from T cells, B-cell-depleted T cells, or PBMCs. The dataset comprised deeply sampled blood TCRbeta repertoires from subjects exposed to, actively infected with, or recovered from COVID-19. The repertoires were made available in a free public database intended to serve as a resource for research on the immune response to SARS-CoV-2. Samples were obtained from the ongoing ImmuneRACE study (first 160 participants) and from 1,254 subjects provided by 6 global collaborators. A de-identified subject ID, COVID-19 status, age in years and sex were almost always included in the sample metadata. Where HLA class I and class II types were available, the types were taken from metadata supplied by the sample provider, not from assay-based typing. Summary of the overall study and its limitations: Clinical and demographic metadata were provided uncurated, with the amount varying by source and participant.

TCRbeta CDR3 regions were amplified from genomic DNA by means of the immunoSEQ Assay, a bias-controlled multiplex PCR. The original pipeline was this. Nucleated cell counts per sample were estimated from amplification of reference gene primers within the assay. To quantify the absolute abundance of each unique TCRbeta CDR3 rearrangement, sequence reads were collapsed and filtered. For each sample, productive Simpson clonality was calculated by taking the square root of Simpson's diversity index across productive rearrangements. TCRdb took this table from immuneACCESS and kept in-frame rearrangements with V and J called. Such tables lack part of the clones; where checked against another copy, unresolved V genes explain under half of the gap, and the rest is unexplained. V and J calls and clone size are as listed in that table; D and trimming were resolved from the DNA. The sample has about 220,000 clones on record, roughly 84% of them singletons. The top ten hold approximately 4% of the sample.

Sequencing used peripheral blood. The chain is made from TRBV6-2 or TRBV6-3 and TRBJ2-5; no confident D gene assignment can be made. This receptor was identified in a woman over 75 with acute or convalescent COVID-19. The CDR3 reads CASSYLREAETQYF. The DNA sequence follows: TGTGCCAGCAGTTACTTGAGAGAAGCAGAGACCCAGTACTTC.